One and the same sample provided the 26 T cell receptor beta chains below, sequenced in a study of cytomegalovirus exposure and HLA in healthy donors (dated 2017 in TCRdb). The library was produced with the immunoSEQ multiplex PCR assay. A mixture of 60 forward primers for TCR Vbeta segments and 13 reverse primers for TCR Jbeta segments was used in the multiplex PCR. The source is immuneACCESS, and TCRdb retained only in-frame sequences with V and J called. Part of the clones is not carried over; for the studies checked, unresolved V genes explain less than half of this, and the remainder is unexplained. The sample records 150,000 to 200,000 clones, 84% of which are singletons. Approximately 2.9% of the sample is taken by the ten largest. The specimen was PBMCs. The receptors derive from a woman between 45 and 60 years old in good health and CMV-seropositive.

The chain links TRBV9 to TRBJ2-5; 11 bases are shared with TRBD2. The CDR3 totals 16 residues. The trim removed 4 bases at V and 2 bases at J, leaving 7 bases unmatched. Germline V CDR1 and CDR2: SGDLS, YYNGEE. Here the CDR3 reads CASSYASGGSQETQYF. In DNA, the CDR3 is TGTGCCAGCAGCTATGCTAGCGGGGGGAGTCAAGAGACCCAGTACTTC.

The V gene is TRBV27, the J gene TRBJ2-7; 10 bases are shared with TRBD1. CDR1 is MNHEY, CDR2 SMNVEV, per germline (reference sequence). V was pared by 6 bases and J by 4 bases, with 12 bases of the junction left unmatched. The CDR3 extends over 16 amino acids. CDR3 in amino acids: CASRNTGTGAPYEQYF. The CDR3 nucleotides read TGTGCCAGCAGGAACACCGGGACAGGGGCGCCTTACGAGCAGTACTTC.

V usage is TRBV5-1 and J usage is TRBJ2-7; tentative D call: TRBD1 (5 bases). The CDR3 length is 14 residues. The V gene lost 1 base and the J gene lost 2 bases, with 10 bases spanning the gap. In germline, CDR1 is SGHRS, CDR2 YFSETQ. CDR3 in amino acids: CASSLWGSTYEQYF. DNA for the CDR3: TGCGCCAGCAGCTTGTGGGGCAGCACCTACGAGCAGTACTTC.

This chain's CDR3 is CSATRRETEAFF. CDR3 DNA: TGCAGCGCCACCAGGCGGGAGACTGAAGCTTTCTTT. The chain links TRBV29-1 to TRBJ1-1; D is unresolved. The CDR3 spans 12 residues. Trimming cost V 7 bases and J 5 bases, with 14 bases left between them. CDR1 SQVTM and CDR2 ANQGSEA come from the germline V gene.

The gene calls are TRBV19 and TRBJ2-1, with 8 bases lining up with TRBD2. The germline gives CDR1 LNHDA, CDR2 SQIVND (reference sequence). Losses at the gene ends were 6 bases for V and 6 bases for J; bases not matched to a gene: 10. The CDR3 loop spans 15 amino acids. The CDR3: CASRKAGLGINEQFF. DNA of the CDR3: TGTGCCAGTAGGAAAGCGGGACTAGGTATCAATGAGCAGTTCTTC.

CDR3 residues: CASSEARSEASPLHF. The CDR3 DNA reads as TGTGCCAGCAGTGAAGCGCGTTCAGAGGCTTCACCCCTCCACTTT. The chain is built from TRBV2 and TRBJ1-6; D remains unclear. The V end was cut by 0 bases, the J end by 9 bases, with 12 bases between. The V gene's germline CDR1 is SNHLY and CDR2 FYNNEI. There are 15 residues in the CDR3.

This chain joins TRBV10-2 and TRBJ2-1; possible D gene TRBD2, 5 bases. Per the germline V gene, CDR1 is WSHSY and CDR2 is SAAADI. Trimming stripped 7 bases from V and 9 bases from J, with 22 bases between. The CDR3 runs 15 residues. CDR3 residues: CASNQLEAARVEQFF. Here the CDR3 DNA reads TGCGCCAGCAATCAACTAGAGGCCGCTAGGGTTGAGCAGTTCTTC.

The V and J genes are TRBV7-2 and TRBJ2-5; the match to TRBD1 covers 10 bases. Germline loops: CDR1 SGHTA, CDR2 FQGNSA. The CDR3 loop spans 15 amino acids. V was pared by 5 bases and J by 0 bases, with 3 bases of the junction left unmatched. The CDR3 region is CASSLGTGDQETQYF. The CDR3 DNA is TGTGCCAGCAGCCTAGGGACAGGGGACCAAGAGACCCAGTACTTC. Combining the CDR3 with reference TRBV7-2 and TRBJ2-5 gives the whole variable domain GAGVSQSPSNKVTEKGKDVELRCDPISGHTALYWYRQSLGQGLEFLIYFQGNSAPDKSGLPSDRFSAERTGGSVSTLTIQRTQQEDSAVYLCASSLGTGDQETQYFGPGTRLLVL.

V and J are TRBV10-3 and TRBJ1-4; no reliable D call. Trimming pared 11 bases from V and 8 bases from J, leaving 21 bases between. Germline V lookup: CDR1 ENHRY, CDR2 SYGVKD. This CDR3 region has 14 residues. CDR3 residues: CASSSQAPGEKLFF. The CDR3 nucleotides read TGTGCCTCCTCTTCCCAAGCACCGGGAGAAAAACTGTTTTTT.

The chain is built from TRBV7-2 and TRBJ2-5, with 10 bases matching TRBD2. The J call may be faulty, since TRBJ2-7 better matches the DNA end. The germline CDR1 and CDR2 sequences are SGHTA and FQGNSA. The CDR3 length is 16 residues. In DNA, the CDR3 is TGTGCCAGCAGCTTAGCGCGAGCGGGGGGGCCATACGAGCAGTACTTC. It codes for CASSLARAGGPYEQYF.

There are a few counts of this clone. The V gene is TRBV11-2, the J gene TRBJ1-1; D is undetermined. Trimming cost V 1 base and J 11 bases, with 14 bases left between them. The CDR3 runs to 13 residues. Germline V lookup: CDR1 SGHAT, CDR2 FQNNGV. This CDR3 reads CASSLALGLNAFF. In nucleotides, the CDR3 is TGTGCCAGCAGCTTAGCCCTAGGCCTGAATGCTTTCTTT.

The genes are TRBV5-6 and TRBJ2-6; TRBD1 is a possible D gene (5 bases). V lost 1 base to trimming and J lost 0 bases, with 8 bases between them. The CDR3 is 16 residues long. Germline loops: CDR1 SGHDT, CDR2 YYEEEE. The CDR3 DNA reads as TGTGCCAGCAGCTTGCCAGGGCTCTCTGGGGCCAACGTCCTGACTTTC. As protein: CASSLPGLSGANVLTF.

This clone was seen only a few times. The genes are TRBV27 and TRBJ2-5; D possibly corresponds to TRBD2 (6 bases). V was pared by 6 bases and J by 5 bases, with 10 bases between. The germline gives CDR1 MNHEY, CDR2 SMNVEV (reference sequence). There are 12 residues in the CDR3. The CDR3 here is CASSTGRETQYF. CDR3 in DNA: TGTGCCAGCAGCACGGGGAGGGAGACCCAGTACTTC.

V usage is TRBV5-1 and J usage is TRBJ2-1; D unclear. Germline V lookup: CDR1 SGHRS, CDR2 YFSETQ. The CDR3 loop spans 16 amino acids. The V gene lost 0 bases and the J gene lost 2 bases, with 12 bases spanning the gap. The CDR3 region has the DNA TGCGCCAGCAGCTTGGTTACAGCTGTAACCTACAATGAGCAGTTCTTC. The encoded protein is CASSLVTAVTYNEQFF.

This clone was detected a few times. V gene TRBV2 combines with J gene TRBJ1-6; 9 nucleotides align to TRBD1. This CDR3 region has 15 residues. Germline V gene data show CDR1 as SNHLY and CDR2 as FYNNEI. The J segment lost 7 bases and the V segment lost 6 bases, leaving 7 bases of the junction unmatched. The CDR3 reads CASSPRDRENSPLHF. CDR3 in DNA: TGTGCCAGCAGCCCGCGGGACAGGGAAAATTCACCCCTCCACTTT.

The chain carries TRBV29-1 and TRBJ2-5; 9 positions agree with TRBD2. Losses at the gene ends were 4 bases for V and 4 bases for J; bases not matched to a gene: 7. CDR3 length: 14 amino acids. Germline V gives CDR1 SQVTM, CDR2 ANQGSEA. For the CDR3, the DNA is TGCAGCGTTGGGCTAGCGGGGACGGGAGAGACCCAGTACTTC. It encodes CSVGLAGTGETQYF.

The chain is built from TRBV4-3 and TRBJ2-1; 12 bases align to TRBD2. The CDR3 contains 16 residues. The germline gives CDR1 LGHNA, CDR2 YSLEER. J was trimmed by 3 bases and V by 4 bases; bases with no gene match: 4. CDR3 nucleotide sequence: TGCGCCAGCAGCCGCGCTAGCGGGGGGGACTACAATGAGCAGTTCTTC. Residues: CASSRASGGDYNEQFF.

This rearrangement joins TRBV19 to TRBJ1-5; 10 bases map to TRBD1. The CDR3 length is 16 residues. V lost 3 bases and J lost 5; bases outside the gene matches: 7. Germline V lookup: CDR1 LNHDA, CDR2 SQIVND (reference sequence). The CDR3 region is CASSMRTGQGYQPQHF. The CDR3 DNA reads as TGTGCCAGTAGTATGAGGACGGGACAGGGGTATCAGCCCCAGCATTTT.

The V and J genes are TRBV28 and TRBJ1-5; 7 bases line up with TRBD1. The CDR3 consists of 15 residues. J gave up 0 bases and V 6 bases, and 5 bases lay outside the gene matches. Germline V gives CDR1 MDHEN, CDR2 SYDVKM. CDR3 in amino acids: CASRPGGPSNQPQHF. The CDR3, as DNA: TGTGCCAGCAGGCCAGGGGGTCCTAGCAATCAGCCCCAGCATTTT.

This clone was seen just once. The gene calls are TRBV14 and TRBJ2-2, with D perhaps matching TRBD2 (6 bases). The V end was cut by 1 base, the J end by 7 bases, with 16 bases between. CDR1 and CDR2 from the germline V gene are SGHDN and FVKESK. This CDR3 region has 16 residues. CDR3 region: CASSQGATRNYGELFF. The CDR3 bases are TGTGCCAGCAGCCAAGGTGCGACTAGAAACTACGGGGAGCTGTTTTTT.

The rearrangement joins TRBV9 to TRBJ1-3, with D maybe TRBD1 (5 bases). The germline gives CDR1 SGDLS, CDR2 YYNGEE. The CDR3 has 16 amino acids. Between the trimmed V and J ends, which lost 4 bases and 3 bases, there was a span of 17 bases. CDR3 nucleotide sequence: TGTGCCAGCAGCCCTGGGGGGTTTTTGCTTGGAAACACCATATATTTT. Residues: CASSPGGFLLGNTIYF.

The chain is built from TRBV9 and TRBJ2-3; the match to TRBD2 covers 14 bases. J lost 0 bases, V lost 4 bases, and 7 bases had no gene match. The length of the CDR3 is 18 residues. CDR1 is SGDLS, CDR2 YYNGEE, per germline. CDR3 DNA sequence: TGTGCCAGCAGCCCCGGGACTAGCGGGGGAGCTAGCACAGATACGCAGTATTTT. Translation: CASSPGTSGGASTDTQYF.

Details on this clone: Germline is not matched at one junction end, which may reflect a read error. This chain links TRBV7-9 with TRBJ2-7, with TRBD2 as a possible D gene (5 bases). Germline V gives CDR1 SEHNR, CDR2 FQNEAQ (reference sequence). This CDR3 is 12 amino acids long. CDR3 DNA sequence: TGTTCCAGCAGCTGGGCGGAGGACGAGCAGTACTTC. Its protein is CSSSWAEDEQYF.

Comments on this clone: Mismatch with germline at one junction end may stem from a read error. This sequence joins TRBV7-9 and TRBJ2-3; 9 bases line up with TRBD1. Germline CDR1 and CDR2: SEHNR and FQNEAQ (reference sequence). The CDR3 consists of 14 residues. The CDR3 reads CSSRDRERTDTQYF. CDR3 bases: TGTTCCAGCAGGGACAGGGAGCGTACAGATACGCAGTATTTT.

This chain links TRBV5-8 with TRBJ2-7; D may be TRBD1 (6 bases). The CDR3 covers 15 residues. Germline CDR1 reads SGHTS; CDR2 reads YDEGEE. The germline V and J ends were trimmed by 5 bases and 2 bases, with 17 bases remaining between them. The CDR3 coding sequence is TGTGCCAGCAGTTTCAGACAGGCTGATACCTACGAGCAGTACTTC. Translated, it gives CASSFRQADTYEQYF.

The J gene is TRBJ1-2, the V gene TRBV5-4; D is perhaps TRBD1 (6 bases). CDR1 and CDR2 (germline): SGHNT, YYREEE (reference sequence). The CDR3 consists of 13 residues. V was cut by 4 bases and J by 4 bases, with 11 bases left in between. The CDR3 DNA reads as TGTGCCAGCAGCACGGGACATACCTATGGCTACACCTTC. This encodes CASSTGHTYGYTF.